The 5 T cell receptor beta chains listed next were all sequenced from one sample in a study of cytomegalovirus exposure and HLA in healthy donors. The PCR had 60 Vbeta and 13 Jbeta primers. Sequencing used immunoSEQ multiplex PCR; TCRdb keeps in-frame clones, though not all of them. The profile covers over 150,000 clones, with roughly 80% appearing a single time and 4.3% taken by the ten largest. Sample: PBMCs. The source is a middle-aged man in good health and CMV-seronegative.

V and J are TRBV7-3 and TRBJ2-3; 9 bases map to TRBD2. Germline trimming cut 4 bases from V and 1 base from J; bases unmatched to any gene: 9. The CDR3 runs 17 residues. CDR1 and CDR2 (germline): SGHTA, FQGTGA. The CDR3 nucleotides read TGTGCCAGCAGCTCCGGAATATCTAGCGGGGGCACAGATACGCAGTATTTT. Its protein is CASSSGISSGGTDTQYF.

CDR3 loop: CASSFLAGHYSYNEQFF. CDR3 nucleotide sequence: TGTGCCAGCAGCTTCCTAGCGGGGCATTACTCCTACAATGAGCAGTTCTTC. The J gene is TRBJ2-1, the V gene TRBV7-9, with 9 bases that match TRBD2. Losses at the gene ends were 3 bases for V and 0 bases for J; bases not matched to a gene: 6. CDR3 length equals 17 residues. Germline V gives CDR1 SEHNR, CDR2 FQNEAQ (reference sequence). Full variable domain (rest looked up from reference TRBV7-9 and TRBJ2-1): DTGVSQNPRHKITKRGQNVTFRCDPISEHNRLYWYRQTLGQGPEFLTYFQNEAQLEKSRLLSDRFSAERPKGSFSTLEIQRTEQGDSAMYLCASSFLAGHYSYNEQFFGPGTRLTVL.

The table lists this clone with a count of one. The gene calls are TRBV27 and TRBJ2-1, with D perhaps TRBD2 (5 bases). Germline assignment: CDR1 MNHEY and CDR2 SMNVEV (reference sequence). The CDR3 has 13 residues. The V and J ends lost 7 bases and 6 bases respectively, with 13 bases between them. CDR3 region: CASNPPSSNEQFF. The CDR3 nucleotides read TGTGCCAGCAATCCACCTAGCTCCAATGAGCAGTTCTTC.

V usage is TRBV6-5 and J usage is TRBJ2-2; no reliable D call. Deletions cut 0 bases from V and 7 bases from J, with 6 bases between. This CDR3 comprises 13 residues. Germline CDR1 is MNHEY and CDR2 is SVGAGI. The CDR3 nucleotides are TGTGCCAGCAGTTACTCGAGGAACGGGGAGCTGTTTTTT. It encodes CASSYSRNGELFF.

The chain uses TRBV7-2 and TRBJ1-1; D gene unclear. The CDR3 consists of 13 residues. The ends were cut back, 1 base at V and 3 bases at J, with 6 bases in the middle. Germline V CDR1 and CDR2: SGHTA, FQGNSA. The CDR3 loop is CASSLGTDTEAFF. In DNA, the CDR3 is TGTGCCAGCAGCTTAGGAACGGACACTGAAGCTTTCTTT.